Below, 19 T cell receptor beta chains from the same sample are listed, as sequenced in a study of blood T cell repertoires in COVID-19. Repertoires were generated with immunoSEQ multiplex PCR, while TCRdb's copy carries only in-frame clones and drops some. This table has 200,000 to 300,000 clones, around 81% appearing once. Input material: peripheral blood. Every receptor here comes from a woman of 80 years or more with COVID-19, enrolled during active disease.

This chain uses TRBV6-2 or TRBV6-3 with TRBJ1-5; TRBD1 might be the D (6 bases). The ends were cut back, 4 bases at V and 7 bases at J, with 14 bases in the middle. Germline V gene lookup returns CDR1 MNHEY and CDR2 SVGEGT. The CDR3 is 14 residues long. CDR3 sequence: CASSSNRDGQPQHF. CDR3 nucleotides: TGTGCCAGCAGTTCCAACAGGGATGGCCAGCCCCAGCATTTT.

The chain uses TRBV6-2 or TRBV6-3 and TRBJ2-1; D is uncertain. V was cut by 5 bases and J by 5 bases, with 10 bases left in between. The germline gives CDR1 MNHEY, CDR2 SVGEGT. The CDR3 spans 13 residues. The CDR3 DNA sequence: TGTGCCAGCAGTCAGACTTCTAACAATGAGCAGTTCTTC. Encoded protein: CASSQTSNNEQFF.

V gene TRBV28 combines with J gene TRBJ1-4; 8 bases fit TRBD1. Looked up from germline, CDR1 is MDHEN and CDR2 is SYDVKM. The V gene end was trimmed by 5 bases and the J gene end by 7 bases; junction bases not matched to a gene: 6. The CDR3 extends over 14 amino acids. In DNA, the CDR3 is TGTGCCAGCAGTGCAGGGGGCCTACCTGAAAAACTGTTTTTT. Amino acid sequence: CASSAGGLPEKLFF.

This clone was counted a few times. This rearrangement joins TRBV6-2 or TRBV6-3 to TRBJ2-7; 11 positions match TRBD2. V shed 2 bases and J 4 bases; nucleotides not matched to a gene: 7. Germline CDR1 MNHEY, CDR2 SVGEGT. The CDR3 consists of 16 residues. In DNA form, the CDR3 reads TGTGCCAGCAGTTACCCTAGCGGGAGGAGCCTTTACGAGCAGTACTTC. Residues: CASSYPSGRSLYEQYF.

CDR3 DNA sequence: TGTGCCAGCAGCCCGGTTAGCTTGGGCAGGGTTTGGTACACTGAAGCTTTCTTT. Protein product: CASSPVSLGRVWYTEAFF. The chain joins TRBV3-1 (or the pseudogene TRBV3-2) to TRBJ1-1; a possible D gene is TRBD1 (5 bases). CDR1 and CDR2 from the germline V gene are LGHDT and YNNKEL (reference sequence). V lost 4 bases, J lost 3 bases, and 24 bases lay in between. This CDR3 region has 18 residues.

V gene TRBV7-2 combines with J gene TRBJ1-2; D unresolved. Germline lookup yields CDR1 SGHTA and CDR2 FQGNSA. The CDR3 runs 14 residues. Trimming took off 1 base at V and 7 bases at J, with 13 bases between the two ends. The CDR3 is CASSLERRRGGYTF. CDR3 sequence (DNA): TGTGCCAGCAGCTTAGAGCGTCGACGGGGTGGCTACACCTTC.

The chain uses TRBV7-9 and TRBJ1-2, with 10 positions matching TRBD1. The J segment lost 7 bases and the V segment lost 5 bases, leaving 4 bases of the junction unmatched. The CDR3 sequence is 13 residues long. In germline, CDR1 is SEHNR, CDR2 FQNEAQ (reference sequence). The chain's CDR3 is CASSRQGAGGYTF. The CDR3 nucleotides read TGTGCCAGCAGCCGACAGGGGGCCGGTGGCTACACCTTC. The full variable domain, its missing parts supplied by reference TRBV7-9 and TRBJ1-2, is DTGVSQNPRHKITKRGQNVTFRCDPISEHNRLYWYRQTLGQGPEFLTYFQNEAQLEKSRLLSDRFSAERPKGSFSTLEIQRTEQGDSAMYLCASSRQGAGGYTFGSGTRLTVV.

The chain links TRBV5-4 to TRBJ2-4, with 7 bases that match TRBD2. CDR1 is SGHNT, CDR2 YYREEE, per germline (reference sequence). With 0 bases clipped from V and 5 bases from J, the junction kept 5 bases outside the gene matches. The CDR3 contains 15 residues. The CDR3 reads CASSLAGGFQNIQYF. In DNA form, the CDR3 reads TGTGCCAGCAGCTTGGCCGGGGGGTTCCAAAACATTCAGTACTTC.

The chain couples TRBV2 to TRBJ1-3; D might be TRBD1 (5 bases). The V and J ends lost 7 bases and 0 bases respectively, with 7 bases between them. The CDR3 totals 13 residues. From germline, CDR1 is SNHLY and CDR2 FYNNEI. DNA of the CDR3: TGTGCCAGCACGGGACTCTCTGGAAACACCATATATTTT. As protein: CASTGLSGNTIYF. Filled out from reference TRBV2 and TRBJ1-3, the complete variable domain reads EPEVTQTPSHQVTQMGQEVILRCVPISNHLYFYWYRQILGQKVEFLVSFYNNEISEKSEIFDDQFSVERPDGSNFTLKIRSTKLEDSAMYFCASTGLSGNTIYFGEGSWLTVV.

The J gene is TRBJ2-2, the V gene TRBV6-5, with D perhaps TRBD2 (5 bases). The length of the CDR3 is 14 residues. Germline values: CDR1 MNHEY, CDR2 SVGAGI. Trimming removed 0 bases at V and 11 bases at J, with 13 bases between. The CDR3 DNA reads TGTGCCAGCAGTTACTCGATAGGGAGCAGAGAGCTGTTTTTT. This gives the protein CASSYSIGSRELFF.

This chain joins TRBV28 and TRBJ2-2; a weak D match, TRBD2 (7 bases). Germline V gives CDR1 MDHEN, CDR2 SYDVKM. The CDR3 totals 14 residues. The V end lost 7 bases, the J end lost 6 bases, and 15 bases lay between the germline ends. The CDR3 nucleotides read TGTGCCAGCATGTTCGGGGGGCAAGCCGGGGAGCTGTTTTTT. Encoded protein: CASMFGGQAGELFF.

This chain connects TRBV5-1 to TRBJ2-1; 11 bases line up with TRBD1. Germline V CDR1 and CDR2: SGHRS, YFSETQ. This CDR3 has 15 amino acids. After removal of 7 bases from V and 5 bases from J, the junction contained 8 bases not matched to a gene. CDR3 nucleotides: TGCGCCAGCGGGATCGGGACAGGGGGGAACAATGAGCAGTTCTTC. Encoded protein: CASGIGTGGNNEQFF.

V and J are TRBV28 and TRBJ1-1; D ambiguous. The germline V and J ends were trimmed by 5 bases and 1 base, with 8 bases remaining between them. In germline, CDR1 is MDHEN, CDR2 SYDVKM. The CDR3 is made up of 13 amino acids. DNA of the CDR3: TGTGCCAGCAGTGAGAGAAAGAACACTGAAGCTTTCTTT. This gives the protein CASSERKNTEAFF.

This clone was counted a single time. V and J are TRBV2 and TRBJ1-1, with a weak D call TRBD1 (5 bases). CDR3 length equals 13 residues. Trimming removed 8 bases at V and 8 bases at J, with 18 bases between. Looked up from germline, CDR1 is SNHLY and CDR2 is FYNNEI. CDR3 sequence: CASRRDGGPEAFF. Here the CDR3 DNA reads TGTGCCAGCCGGAGGGATGGGGGACCCGAAGCTTTCTTT.

The CDR3 is CASSLFGPPGGYTF. The CDR3 bases are TGTGCCAGCAGTTTATTTGGCCCCCCGGGAGGCTACACCTTC. V is TRBV28 and J is TRBJ1-2; D not certain. The V end lost 1 base, the J end lost 8 bases, and 14 bases lay between the germline ends. The CDR3 length is 14 residues. Looked up from germline, CDR1 is MDHEN and CDR2 is SYDVKM.

The rearrangement links TRBV2 to TRBJ1-4; no reliable D call. CDR3 size: 15 residues. With 1 base removed from V and 0 bases from J, the gap between germline ends came to 6 bases. Germline CDR1 SNHLY, CDR2 FYNNEI. The CDR3 is CASSEDLATNEKLFF. The CDR3 region has the DNA TGTGCCAGCAGTGAAGATCTTGCAACTAATGAAAAACTGTTTTTT.

The chain recombines TRBV19 with TRBJ2-7; 9 positions agree with TRBD2. CDR3 length equals 16 residues. CDR1 and CDR2 from the germline V gene are LNHDA and SQIVND (reference sequence). Trimming at V came to 1 base and at J to 2 bases, leaving 6 bases not matched to a gene. The CDR3 is CASSIGLAGSAYEQYF. The CDR3 bases are TGTGCCAGTAGTATAGGTCTAGCGGGATCGGCCTACGAGCAGTACTTC.

V is TRBV11-1 and J is TRBJ1-1, with 9 bases identical to TRBD1. CDR1 and CDR2 from the germline V gene are SGHAT and FQDESV (reference sequence). The J segment lost 6 bases and the V segment lost 4 bases, leaving 9 bases of the junction unmatched. The CDR3 runs to 15 residues. The CDR3 sequence: CASSSRTGVYAEAFF. CDR3 DNA sequence: TGTGCCAGCAGCTCCCGGACAGGGGTGTACGCTGAAGCTTTCTTT.

This clone was seen more than once but under ten times. The gene calls are TRBV7-2 and TRBJ2-7; the D gene is possibly TRBD2 (5 bases). V was clipped by 0 bases and J by 2 bases, with 11 bases between them. The CDR3 sequence is 15 residues long. Germline CDR1 is SGHTA and CDR2 is FQGNSA. The CDR3: CASSLAGAAAYEQYF. As DNA, the CDR3 is TGTGCCAGCAGCTTAGCGGGAGCGGCTGCCTACGAGCAGTACTTC.